This T cell receptor beta chain was recovered during a study of T cell changes during pregnancy in multiple sclerosis. Data came from immunoSEQ multiplex PCR; TCRdb stores just in-frame clones and leaves some out. The table includes approximately 40,000 clones, approximately 92% detected once. V was pared by 0 bases and J by 6 bases, with 9 bases between. The CDR3 length is 13 residues. The germline V gene has CDR1 SGHVS and CDR2 FNYEAQ. This clone has a single count. The material was CD4+ T cells from peripheral blood mononuclear cells, obtained before pregnancy. The chain employs TRBV7-6 and TRBJ2-7; D might be TRBD2 (6 bases). The origin of this receptor is a female donor with multiple sclerosis, enrolled in a pregnancy study. CDR3 sequence: CASSLAEEGEQYF. Here the CDR3 DNA reads TGTGCCAGCAGCTTAGCGGAGGAGGGCGAGCAGTACTTC.